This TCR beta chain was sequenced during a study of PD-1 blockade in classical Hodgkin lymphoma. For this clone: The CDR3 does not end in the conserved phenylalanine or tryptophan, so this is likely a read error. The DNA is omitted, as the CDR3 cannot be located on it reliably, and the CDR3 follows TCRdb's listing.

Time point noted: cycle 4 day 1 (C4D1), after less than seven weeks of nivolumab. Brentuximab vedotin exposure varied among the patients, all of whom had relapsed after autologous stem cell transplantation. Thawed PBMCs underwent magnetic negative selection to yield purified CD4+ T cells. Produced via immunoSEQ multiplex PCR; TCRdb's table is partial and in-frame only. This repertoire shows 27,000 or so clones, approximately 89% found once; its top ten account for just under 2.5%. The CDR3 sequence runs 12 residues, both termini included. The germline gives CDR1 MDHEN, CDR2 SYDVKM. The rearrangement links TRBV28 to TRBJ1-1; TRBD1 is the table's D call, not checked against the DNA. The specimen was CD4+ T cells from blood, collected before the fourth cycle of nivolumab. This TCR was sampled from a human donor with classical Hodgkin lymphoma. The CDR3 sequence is CASSFLQGARIL.